This T cell receptor (beta chain) was identified in a study of CD8 T cells in ankylosing spondylitis. Study-wide findings and caveats: Matched ankylosing spondylitis synovial fluid reportedly showed significant enrichment of disease-linked clones. There was a TCR beta motif, made of fewer than 10 highly homologous variants, that appeared characteristic of ankylosing spondylitis blood. Clones that were linked to disease were CD8+ and were relatively rare in peripheral blood.

This clonotype was counted between two and nine times. The antigen is not known. Quantitative 5'-RACE with molecular barcodes generated TCR beta libraries. MiXCR, applied by TCRdb to the 5' RACE reads, yields one record per CDR3 protein. The repertoire holds 230,000 or so distinct CDR3 sequences, with 18% as singletons. This CDR3 has 18 amino acids. V lost 3 bases to trimming and J lost 4 bases; unmatched junction nucleotides: 13. The sequence derives from a male donor with ankylosing spondylitis or in good health (not recorded which). The sequencing input was blood, either unsorted or a sorted T cell fraction (not recorded which). The gene calls are TRBV12-3 or TRBV12-4 and TRBJ2-1, with 9 bases lining up with TRBD2. The CDR3 bases are TGTGCCAGCAGTTTCCCGATAGCGGGAGCTCAGCGATACAATGAGCAGTTCTTC. It yields the protein CASSFPIAGAQRYNEQFF.